Shown below are 26 T cell receptor beta chains from a single sample sequenced in a study of cytomegalovirus exposure and HLA in healthy donors. The PCR used 60 Vbeta and 13 Jbeta primers. Generated by immunoSEQ multiplex PCR, the TCRdb table keeps only in-frame clones and is missing some. The profile shows 140,000 or so clones, 84% of them singletons. Sequencing was performed on PBMCs. Every receptor here comes from a boy between 2 and 15 years old in good health and CMV-seronegative.

This chain connects TRBV7-3 to TRBJ1-6, with D perhaps TRBD1 (6 bases). The germline CDR1 and CDR2 sequences are SGHTA and FQGTGA. The germline V and J ends were trimmed by 3 bases and 9 bases, with 9 bases remaining between them. This CDR3 is 13 amino acids long. The CDR3 loop is CASSFGGRSPLHF. In DNA, the CDR3 is TGTGCCAGCAGCTTTGGGGGCCGTTCACCCCTCCACTTT.

The chain recombines TRBV5-4 with TRBJ2-2; D gene uncertain. The germline V gene has CDR1 SGHNT and CDR2 YYREEE (reference sequence). This CDR3 is 16 amino acids long. Between the trimmed V and J ends, which lost 4 bases and 7 bases, there was a span of 20 bases. CDR3 amino acids: CASSLERGPVGGELFF. The CDR3 coding sequence is TGTGCCAGCAGCCTTGAACGAGGTCCGGTCGGCGGGGAGCTGTTTTTT.

V is TRBV27 and J is TRBJ2-7, with no clear D. The CDR3 sequence is 13 residues long. CDR1 is MNHEY and CDR2 is SMNVEV in the germline V gene (reference sequence). Trimming pared 3 bases from V and 6 bases from J, leaving 12 bases between. The CDR3 here is CASSFASAGEQYF. The CDR3 DNA is TGTGCCAGCAGTTTTGCGTCCGCCGGCGAGCAGTACTTC.

The V and J genes are TRBV6-1 and TRBJ2-1; D uncertain. The CDR3 is made up of 15 amino acids. Germline CDR1 and CDR2: MNHNS and SASEGT. V dropped 1 base and J dropped 0 bases, with 7 bases sitting between them. The chain's CDR3 is CASSEGLSSYNEQFF. The CDR3 nucleotides read TGTGCCAGCAGTGAAGGACTGAGCTCCTACAATGAGCAGTTCTTC.

This clone was counted between two and nine times. The J gene is TRBJ2-1, the V gene TRBV27, with 10 bases matching TRBD2. Germline CDR1 reads MNHEY; CDR2 reads SMNVEV (reference sequence). J lost 5 bases, V lost 6 bases, and 16 bases had no gene match. The CDR3 extends over 18 amino acids. CDR3 DNA sequence: TGTGCCAGCAGCCGAGGGGTAGCGGGAGGTGGGGCGCACAATGAGCAGTTCTTC. It yields the protein CASSRGVAGGGAHNEQFF.

The chain employs TRBV30 and TRBJ2-5; possible D gene TRBD1, 6 bases. The CDR3 extends over 16 amino acids. Between the trimmed V and J ends, which lost 2 bases and 11 bases, there was a span of 27 bases. Germline V lookup: CDR1 GTSNPN, CDR2 SVGIG (reference sequence). The CDR3, as DNA: TGTGCCTGGAGTCCCCCGGTAGGGACACTAAGTTCAGAGCAGTACTTC. Its translation is CAWSPPVGTLSSEQYF. The full variable domain, in which reference TRBV30 and TRBJ2-5 provide the parts outside the CDR3, is SQTIHQWPATLVQPVGSPLSLECTVEGTSNPNLYWYRQAAGRGLQLLFYSVGIGQISSEVPQNLSASRPQDRQFILSSKKLLLSDSGFYLCAWSPPVGTLSSEQYFGPGTRLLVL.

This chain uses TRBV2 with TRBJ2-1; 10 bases agree with TRBD1. Per germline, CDR1 SNHLY and CDR2 FYNNEI. V shed 2 bases and J 0 bases; nucleotides not matched to a gene: 4. The CDR3 sequence is 17 residues long. In DNA, the CDR3 is TGTGCCAGCAGTGAAAGGACAGGGGGATTCTCCTACAATGAGCAGTTCTTC. Its translation: CASSERTGGFSYNEQFF.

The chain couples TRBV6-5 to TRBJ2-2; 10 bases are a match to TRBD2. The J segment lost 6 bases and the V segment lost 7 bases, leaving 8 bases of the junction unmatched. The length of the CDR3 is 15 residues. Germline CDR1 and CDR2: MNHEY and SVGAGI. The CDR3, as DNA: TGTGCCAGCAAACGCGCCGGGACTAGCGCCGGGGAGCTGTTTTTT. The encoded protein is CASKRAGTSAGELFF.

V and J are TRBV11-3 and TRBJ2-7, with TRBD1 matching over 8 bases. Germline CDR1 and CDR2: SGHNT and YENEEA. This CDR3 is built from 14 residues. The V segment lost 4 bases and the J segment 2 bases; nucleotides outside the gene matches: 4. Here the CDR3 reads CASSWQGQAYEQYF. The CDR3 nucleotides are TGTGCCAGCAGCTGGCAGGGACAGGCCTACGAGCAGTACTTC.

The V call is TRBV28, the J call TRBJ1-5; 8 nucleotides agree with TRBD1. With 6 bases clipped from V and 0 bases from J, the junction kept 4 bases outside the gene matches. The germline V gene encodes CDR1 MDHEN and CDR2 SYDVKM. The CDR3 is 15 amino acids. DNA of the CDR3: TGTGCCAGCAGATGGACAGGGTATAGCAATCAGCCCCAGCATTTT. This translates into CASRWTGYSNQPQHF.

The chain combines TRBV29-1 with TRBJ1-4; no clear D gene. Germline CDR1 reads SQVTM; CDR2 reads ANQGSEA. V was trimmed by 7 bases and J by 3 bases, leaving 12 bases between them. The CDR3 runs 13 residues. CDR3 coding DNA: TGCAGCGCCCAGCGGCAGTCTAATGAAAAACTGTTTTTT. It specifies CSAQRQSNEKLFF. Using reference TRBV29-1 and TRBJ1-4 for the parts outside the CDR3, the full variable domain is SAVISQKPSRDICQRGTSLTIQCQVDSQVTMMFWYRQQPGQSLTLIATANQGSEATYESGFVIDKFPISRPNLTFSTLTVSNMSPEDSSIYLCSAQRQSNEKLFFGSGTQLSVL.

The chain recombines TRBV28 with TRBJ2-3, with TRBD1 identical over 9 bases. The trim removed 6 bases at V and 4 bases at J, leaving 11 bases unmatched. The CDR3 consists of 16 residues. Germline V gene data show CDR1 as MDHEN and CDR2 as SYDVKM. In nucleotides, the CDR3 is TGTGCCAGCAGCCTTACAGGGGGCATAGGCTCAGATACGCAGTATTTT. Encoded protein: CASSLTGGIGSDTQYF.

The V gene is TRBV28, the J gene TRBJ2-1, with a tentative D call TRBD2 (5 bases). The CDR3 has 15 amino acids. Looked up from germline, CDR1 is MDHEN and CDR2 is SYDVKM. The ends were cut back, 4 bases at V and 7 bases at J, with 17 bases in the middle. CDR3 sequence: CASSSLAPGRNEQFF. In nucleotides, the CDR3 is TGTGCCAGCAGTTCGCTAGCTCCCGGTCGTAATGAGCAGTTCTTC.

A single count supports this clone. Compared with germline, one end of the junction differs, possibly owing to a read error. The rearrangement links TRBV9 to TRBJ1-6; D not resolved. The CDR3 contains 15 residues. Germline CDR1 SGDLS, CDR2 YYNGEE. For the CDR3, the DNA is TGTGCCAGCGGCGTAGCTCCAGTCCACAATTCACCCCTCCACTTT. It is translated as CASGVAPVHNSPLHF.

The rearrangement uses TRBV5-1 and TRBJ2-7; D perhaps matches TRBD2 (6 bases). The CDR3 sequence is 16 residues long. Germline CDR1 and CDR2: SGHRS and YFSETQ. Trimming removed 1 base from V and 0 bases from J, with 14 bases in between. The CDR3: CASSLFRTTDSYEQYF. CDR3 nucleotide sequence: TGCGCCAGCAGCTTGTTCCGGACTACCGACTCCTACGAGCAGTACTTC.

This chain links TRBV5-6 with TRBJ2-3, with TRBD2 identical over 7 bases. Germline values: CDR1 SGHDT, CDR2 YYEEEE. This CDR3 has 18 amino acids. The ends lost 4 bases at V and 2 bases at J; junction bases unmatched: 16. DNA for the CDR3: TGTGCCAGCAGCGGAGGGGAGGGTGCTAGCGAACCCACAGATACGCAGTATTTT. This encodes CASSGGEGASEPTDTQYF.

This rearrangement joins TRBV19 to TRBJ1-5; a weak D match, TRBD1 (5 bases). CDR1 LNHDA and CDR2 SQIVND come from the germline V gene (reference sequence). The CDR3 contains 14 residues. Deletions cut 7 bases from V and 6 bases from J, with 16 bases between. CDR3 sequence: CASTYDGRGQPQHF. The DNA of the CDR3 is TGTGCCAGTACTTACGACGGGAGGGGTCAGCCCCAGCATTTT.

The chain combines TRBV7-2 with TRBJ2-7; the match to TRBD2 covers 9 bases. The CDR3 totals 15 residues. Per the germline V gene, CDR1 is SGHTA and CDR2 is FQGNSA. Trimming cost V 7 bases and J 4 bases; bases outside gene matches: 11. CDR3 in DNA: TGTGCCAGCAACCCCCGGGCGGGAGGGCCTTACGAGCAGTACTTC. This gives the protein CASNPRAGGPYEQYF.

The table lists this clone with a few counts. The rearrangement links TRBV29-1 to TRBJ2-7; D uncertain. V was clipped by 4 bases and J by 6 bases, with 7 bases between them. Germline V gene data show CDR1 as SQVTM and CDR2 as ANQGSEA. This CDR3 spans 10 amino acids. The CDR3: CSVAGTEQYF. The CDR3 DNA reads TGCAGCGTTGCCGGTACCGAGCAGTACTTC.

This chain joins TRBV7-9 and TRBJ2-1, with a tentative D call TRBD2 (6 bases). The length of the CDR3 is 14 residues. With 5 bases removed from V and 8 bases from J, the gap between germline ends came to 16 bases. Germline CDR1 is SEHNR and CDR2 is FQNEAQ (reference sequence). DNA of the CDR3: TGTGCCAGCAGCCCAACCTTAGGGGAGGATGAGCAGTTCTTC. This codes for CASSPTLGEDEQFF.

As regards this clone: One end of the junction fails to match germline, which may point to a read error. The J gene is TRBJ1-6, the V gene TRBV2; D is possibly TRBD1 (5 bases). CDR1 and CDR2 from the germline V gene are SNHLY and FYNNEI. The CDR3 is 16 amino acids. DNA of the CDR3: TGTGCCAGCATCGGACACCCAGTCTCCTATAATCCACCCCTCCACTTT. It translates to CASIGHPVSYNPPLHF.

This clone appeared a few times. The chain couples TRBV28 to TRBJ2-1; D is unresolved. Trimming took off 2 bases at V and 10 bases at J, with 6 bases between the two ends. Per the germline V gene, CDR1 is MDHEN and CDR2 is SYDVKM. The length of the CDR3 is 11 residues. The CDR3 sequence: CASSLPEEQFF. The CDR3 DNA reads as TGTGCCAGCAGTTTACCGGAGGAGCAGTTCTTC.

This clone was seen more than once but under ten times. This sequence joins TRBV5-1 and TRBJ2-7, with a possible D match to TRBD1 (5 bases). CDR3 length equals 13 residues. Trimming cost V 0 bases and J 9 bases, with 13 bases left between them. Germline CDR1 is SGHRS and CDR2 is YFSETQ. The CDR3 DNA reads TGCGCCAGCAGCTTGGTCTCCGCCCAGGGGCAGTACTTC. It yields the protein CASSLVSAQGQYF.

V usage is TRBV5-1 and J usage is TRBJ2-4; a weak D match, TRBD1 (6 bases). The germline V gene has CDR1 SGHRS and CDR2 YFSETQ. Trimming stripped 4 bases from V and 3 bases from J, with 17 bases between. CDR3 length: 16 residues. CDR3 residues: CASSQGHGDSKNIQYF. The DNA of the CDR3 is TGCGCCAGCAGCCAGGGACACGGTGACAGCAAAAACATTCAGTACTTC.

The V call is TRBV6-4, the J call TRBJ2-3; 9 nucleotides match TRBD2. This CDR3 has 16 residues. V lost 6 bases to trimming and J lost 2 bases; unmatched junction nucleotides: 9. Germline V gives CDR1 MRHNA, CDR2 SNTAGT. CDR3 protein: CASSAITSGSTDTQYF. The CDR3 bases are TGTGCCAGCAGCGCTATTACTAGCGGGTCCACAGATACGCAGTATTTT.

V usage is TRBV5-4 and J usage is TRBJ2-2, with 9 nucleotides matching TRBD1. The length of the CDR3 is 15 residues. CDR1 SGHNT and CDR2 YYREEE come from the germline V gene (reference sequence). The V and J ends lost 6 bases and 4 bases, in that order; junction bases with no gene match: 7. The CDR3 coding sequence is TGTGCCAGCAACTCCGGGACAGGGAGCACCGGGGAGCTGTTTTTT. Translating gives CASNSGTGSTGELFF. Variable domain in full (rest from reference TRBV5-4 and TRBJ2-2): ETGVTQSPTHLIKTRGQQVTLRCSSQSGHNTVSWYQQALGQGPQFIFQYYREEENGRGNFPPRFSGLQFPNYSSELNVNALELDDSALYLCASNSGTGSTGELFFGEGSRLTVL.